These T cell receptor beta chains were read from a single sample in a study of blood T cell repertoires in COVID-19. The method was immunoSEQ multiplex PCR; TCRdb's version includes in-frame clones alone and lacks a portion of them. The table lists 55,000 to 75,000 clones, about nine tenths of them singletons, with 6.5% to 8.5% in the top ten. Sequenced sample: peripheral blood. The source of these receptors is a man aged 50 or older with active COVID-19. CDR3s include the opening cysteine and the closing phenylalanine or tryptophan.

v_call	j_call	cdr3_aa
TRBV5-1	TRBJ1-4	CASSPGGGSEKLFF
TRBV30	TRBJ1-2	CAWSVYESGGGDGYTF
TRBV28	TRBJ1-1	CASSSPEARLMNTEAFF
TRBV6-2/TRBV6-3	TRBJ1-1	CASSYEAAMNTEAFF
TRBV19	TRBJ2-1	CASIRVGGQVGEQFF
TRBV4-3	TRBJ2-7	CASSQESTGVFGEQYF
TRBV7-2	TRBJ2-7	CASSLVGGRSEQYF
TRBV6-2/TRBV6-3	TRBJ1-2	CASSPYLSDRDDGYTF
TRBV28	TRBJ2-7	CASSLFGQGLYEQYF
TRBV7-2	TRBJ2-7	CASSLDRGSEYEQYF
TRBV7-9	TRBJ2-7	CASSLAGGSYEQYF
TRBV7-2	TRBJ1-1	CASSPRAGTVNTEAFF
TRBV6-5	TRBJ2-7	CASSWQAGQALYEQYF
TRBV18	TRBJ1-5	CASSPEVLRPQHF
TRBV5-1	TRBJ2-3	CASSPGNSGSTDTQYF
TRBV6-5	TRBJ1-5	CASSYTLNQPQHF
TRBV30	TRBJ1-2	CAWSPGTGYGYTF
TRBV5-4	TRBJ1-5	CASSLSGQALAPQHF
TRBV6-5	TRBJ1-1	CASRISDTGNTEAFF
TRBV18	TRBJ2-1	CASSLTQARNEQFF
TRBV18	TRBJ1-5	CASSPRDRGRRGNQPQHF
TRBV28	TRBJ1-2	CASSSRGLPYGYTF
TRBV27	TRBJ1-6	CASSLFKPGQVGSPLHF
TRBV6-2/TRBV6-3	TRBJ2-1	CASSPLDRIYNEQFF
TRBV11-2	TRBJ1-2	CASSLVIGGRPYGYTF
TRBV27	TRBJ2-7	CASRSGQSEQYF
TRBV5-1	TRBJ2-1	CASSLEDLNDEQFF
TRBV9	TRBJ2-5	CASSTGIQETQYF
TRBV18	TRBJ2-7	CASSRVSSYEQYF
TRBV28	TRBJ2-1	CASSSPGSPRAYNEQFF
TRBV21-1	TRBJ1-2	CASPFLPDRGSGYTF
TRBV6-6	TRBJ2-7	CASSYPTLVWEQYF
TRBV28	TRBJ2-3	CASSDSQGVSDTQYF
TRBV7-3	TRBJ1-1	CASSPGQSNTEAFF
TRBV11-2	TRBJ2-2	CASSSSGHLNTGELFF
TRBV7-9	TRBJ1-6	CASSGQNSPLHF
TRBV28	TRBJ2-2	CASSYTSKGVRTGELFF
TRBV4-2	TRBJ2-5	CASSQRLATEETQYF
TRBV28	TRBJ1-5	CASSLLAKGGGQPQHF
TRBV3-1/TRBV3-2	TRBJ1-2	CASSPGQGVGYTF
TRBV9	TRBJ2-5	CASSSTAGIQETQYF
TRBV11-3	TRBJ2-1	CASSLYTPRRTDNNEQFF
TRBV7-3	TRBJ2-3	CASSPEASFTDTQYF
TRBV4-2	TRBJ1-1	CASSPRQGADTEAFF
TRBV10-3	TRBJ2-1	CAISEKGLAGDEQFF
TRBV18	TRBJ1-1	CAAGGEQTEAFF
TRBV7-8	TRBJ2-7	CASSYRQGRVYEQYF
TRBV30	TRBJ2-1	CAWRGQGNEQFF
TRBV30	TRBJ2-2	CAWSGHYSGELFF
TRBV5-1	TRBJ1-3	CASSSPGISGNTIYF
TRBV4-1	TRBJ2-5	CASSQPQGAIWYQETQYF
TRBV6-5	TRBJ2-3	CASSLNTDTQYF
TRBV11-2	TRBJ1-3	CASSFLQGYSGNTIYF
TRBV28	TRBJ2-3	CASSRPGSSDTQYF
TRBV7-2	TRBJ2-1	CASSPPGLAGNNEQFF
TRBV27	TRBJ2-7	CASSTTSGRPHEQYF
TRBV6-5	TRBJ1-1	CASSYSGGQGEAFF
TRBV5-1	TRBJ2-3	CASSAGTGGLADTQYF